This T cell receptor (beta chain) emerged from a study of T cell repertoires in cytomegalovirus infection. Study-level information: In the study, CMV epitopes included recently identified HLA-C-restricted and well-studied HLA-B-restricted ones. CMV infection and matching HLA type were both indicated by public TCR beta signatures.

Study-wide findings and caveats: Totalled public TCR beta family frequency picked out people who carried CMV plus the relevant HLA. What dominated the ex vivo response were HLA-C-restricted CMV-specific TCR beta clonotypes.

Trimming took off 1 base at V and 2 bases at J, with 14 bases between the two ends. CDR1 and CDR2 from the germline V gene are SGHTA and FQGNSA. The CDR3 runs 16 residues. Using its own MiXCR run on the reads, TCRdb lists one record per CDR3 protein. The sample includes fewer than 650,000 distinct CDR3 sequences, around two fifths of them seen just once. This clonotype was found many times. The antigen is unknown. Sequenced here: cultured PBMCs, sampled from culture after CMV antigen stimulation. The clonotype comes from a human donor in good health (CMV status not recorded). Some clones in this sample may be carry-over from other donors' samples. The rearrangement uses TRBV7-2 and TRBJ1-2; a weak D match, TRBD1 (5 bases). The DNA for the CDR3 is TGTGCCAGCAGCTTAGAATGGACAACTAGAAACTATGGCTACACCTTC. Translated: CASSLEWTTRNYGYTF.